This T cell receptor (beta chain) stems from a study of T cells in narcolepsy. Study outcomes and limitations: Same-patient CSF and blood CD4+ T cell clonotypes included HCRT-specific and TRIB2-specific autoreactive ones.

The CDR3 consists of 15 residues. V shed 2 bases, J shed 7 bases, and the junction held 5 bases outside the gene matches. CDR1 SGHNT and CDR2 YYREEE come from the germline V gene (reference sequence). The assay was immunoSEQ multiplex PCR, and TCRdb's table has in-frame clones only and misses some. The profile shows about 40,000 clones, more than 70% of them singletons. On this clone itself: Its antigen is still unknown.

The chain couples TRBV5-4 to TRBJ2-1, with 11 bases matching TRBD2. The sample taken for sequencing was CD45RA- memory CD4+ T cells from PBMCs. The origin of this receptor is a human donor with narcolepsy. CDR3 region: CASSFPSGGKNEQFF. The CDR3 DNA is TGTGCCAGCAGCTTCCCTAGCGGGGGGAAGAATGAGCAGTTCTTC.